The clone carrying this T cell receptor beta chain was seen many times. Its antigen remains unidentified. Construction of the TCRbeta library involved unique molecular identifiers. TCRdb re-derived calls from the PCR reads in MiXCR, one entry per CDR3 protein. The sample includes some 600,000 distinct CDR3 sequences, over 10% of them seen just once. Germline CDR1 reads SNHLY; CDR2 reads FYNNEI. The CDR3 runs to 16 residues. V lost 3 bases to trimming and J lost 6 bases; unmatched junction nucleotides: 11. This sample is drawn from a study of T-cell reconstitution after alpha-beta-depleted transplantation in children. Study outcomes and limitations: By one year post-transplant, T-cell counts and diversity largely arose from T cells that were newly produced. Several hundred rapidly expanded clones from non-depleted graft cells reportedly supplied alpha-beta T cells about two months post-transplant. From surviving recipient T cells and thymic progenitors came the high day-60 TCRbeta diversity observed in some patients.

The sequence was collected from a male patient younger than 18 who had a stem cell transplant for acute myeloid leukemia, so the T cells may come from the graft donor. The material was PBMCs, mostly from graft donor cells, obtained 360 days after TCRalphabeta/CD19-depleted stem cell transplant. The gene calls are TRBV2 and TRBJ2-1; TRBD2 aligns across 7 bases. The CDR3 region is CASSEFAGRGVNEQFF. The CDR3 DNA reads TGTGCCAGCAGTGAGTTCGCGGGGAGGGGTGTCAATGAGCAGTTCTTC. Drawing the rest from reference TRBV2 and TRBJ2-1, the complete variable domain is EPEVTQTPSHQVTQMGQEVILRCVPISNHLYFYWYRQILGQKVEFLVSFYNNEISEKSEIFDDQFSVERPDGSNFTLKIRSTKLEDSAMYFCASSEFAGRGVNEQFFGPGTRLTVL.